This TCR beta chain originates from a study of cytomegalovirus exposure and HLA in healthy donors. Findings and limits, study-wide: The authors considered a cluster of highly shared sequence variants likely to be a sequencing artifact. Evidence from a later analysis indicated that most CMV-associated TCR beta chains looked HLA-restricted. Presence/absence analyses assumed roughly uniform sequencing depth across donors.

Germline loops: CDR1 SNHLY, CDR2 FYNNEI. J was trimmed by 2 bases and V by 10 bases; bases with no gene match: 15. CDR3 size: 16 residues. Both 60 Vbeta primers and 13 Jbeta primers went into the PCR. Per the study methods: The authors later counted roughly 76 million unique TCR beta chains, 9.5 million to 13 million of them shared. Clones were sequenced by immunoSEQ multiplex PCR, and TCRdb holds only the in-frame ones, with some missing. V, J and clone size derive from that table, while D and trimming were established from the DNA sequence. The sample yields 100,000 to 150,000 clones, 15% seen once. This clone was recorded a few times. Its antigen is as yet unknown.

This sequence originates from a woman aged 18 to 35 in good health and CMV-seronegative. The source material was PBMCs. V and J are TRBV2 and TRBJ1-2, with 8 nucleotides matching TRBD1. The CDR3 spells CATATASQGENYGYTF. The CDR3 DNA reads TGTGCCACCGCTACCGCGTCACAGGGGGAAAACTATGGCTACACCTTC.